This TCR beta chain was recovered during a study of T cell responses to AZD1222 COVID-19 vaccine. This CDR3 is built from 15 residues. Germline V lookup: CDR1 LNHNV, CDR2 YYDKDF (reference sequence). Between the trimmed V and J ends, which lost 3 bases and 4 bases, there was a span of 13 bases. Study-level points and caveats: Compared with day 0, the breadth and depth of the Spike-specific TCR repertoire rose significantly after two doses of AZD1222.

As concerns this clone: The antigen is undetermined.

TCRdb keeps only in-frame clones here, not all; method: immunoSEQ multiplex PCR. The sample includes approximately 160,000 clones, less than 95% of them seen just once. The clonotype originates from an adult in good health. V gene TRBV15 combines with J gene TRBJ2-1; weak D call: TRBD2 (6 bases). The source material was peripheral blood, sampled on day 0 of AZD1222 vaccination. CDR3 residues: CATSRPGTSYNEQFF. As DNA, the CDR3 is TGTGCCACCAGCAGGCCCGGGACTTCATACAATGAGCAGTTCTTC.